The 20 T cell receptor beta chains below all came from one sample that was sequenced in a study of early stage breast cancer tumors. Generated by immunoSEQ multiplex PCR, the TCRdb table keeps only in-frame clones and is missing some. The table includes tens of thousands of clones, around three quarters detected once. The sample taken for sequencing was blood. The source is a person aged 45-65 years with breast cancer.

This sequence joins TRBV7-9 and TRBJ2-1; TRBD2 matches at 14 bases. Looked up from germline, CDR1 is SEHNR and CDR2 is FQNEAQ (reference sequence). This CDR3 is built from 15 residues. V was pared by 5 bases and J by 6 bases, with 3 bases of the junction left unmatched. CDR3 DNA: TGTGCCAGCAGCGCGGGGACTAGCGGGAGCAATGAGCAGTTCTTC. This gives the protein CASSAGTSGSNEQFF. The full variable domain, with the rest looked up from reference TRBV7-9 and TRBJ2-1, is DTGVSQNPRHKITKRGQNVTFRCDPISEHNRLYWYRQTLGQGPEFLTYFQNEAQLEKSRLLSDRFSAERPKGSFSTLEIQRTEQGDSAMYLCASSAGTSGSNEQFFGPGTRLTVL.

The CDR3 region has the DNA TGTGCCAGCAGCGTATTTAGCGGGGTTAGCTCCTACGAGCAGTACTTC. It codes for CASSVFSGVSSYEQYF. This chain links TRBV2 with TRBJ2-7; TRBD2 aligns across 8 bases. Looked up from germline, CDR1 is SNHLY and CDR2 is FYNNEI. V shed 6 bases and J 0 bases; nucleotides not matched to a gene: 10. This CDR3 has 16 residues.

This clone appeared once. The CDR3 bases are TGTGCCAGCTCACCCGGAGGGGGCACAGATACGCAGTATTTT. It translates to CASSPGGGTDTQYF. The rearrangement joins TRBV18 to TRBJ2-3, with D possibly matching TRBD2 (6 bases). Germline V gene data show CDR1 as KGHSH and CDR2 as LQKENI. The CDR3 has 14 residues. With 3 bases removed from V and 1 base from J, the gap between germline ends came to 8 bases.

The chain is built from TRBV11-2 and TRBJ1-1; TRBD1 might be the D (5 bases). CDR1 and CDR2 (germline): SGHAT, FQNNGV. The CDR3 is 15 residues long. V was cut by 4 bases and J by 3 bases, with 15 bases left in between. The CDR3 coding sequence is TGTGCCAGCAGCTCGGACATAGGAGGGGACACTGAAGCTTTCTTT. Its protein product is CASSSDIGGDTEAFF.

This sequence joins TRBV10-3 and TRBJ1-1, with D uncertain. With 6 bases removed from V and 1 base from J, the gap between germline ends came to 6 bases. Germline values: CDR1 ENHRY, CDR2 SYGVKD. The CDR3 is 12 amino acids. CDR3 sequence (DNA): TGTGCCATCAGGGAAGGGAACACTGAAGCTTTCTTT. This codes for CAIREGNTEAFF.

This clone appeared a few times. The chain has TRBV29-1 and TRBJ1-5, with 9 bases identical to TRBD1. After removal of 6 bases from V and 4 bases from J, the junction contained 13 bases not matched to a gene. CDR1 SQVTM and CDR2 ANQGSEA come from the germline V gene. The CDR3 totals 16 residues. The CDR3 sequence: CSVITGGANSNQPQHF. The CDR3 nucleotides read TGCAGCGTAATAACAGGGGGCGCGAACTCTAATCAGCCCCAGCATTTT.

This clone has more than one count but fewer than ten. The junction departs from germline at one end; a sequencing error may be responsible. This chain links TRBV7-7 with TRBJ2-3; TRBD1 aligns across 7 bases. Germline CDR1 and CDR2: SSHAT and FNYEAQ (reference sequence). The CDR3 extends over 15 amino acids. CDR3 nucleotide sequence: TGTGCTAGCAGCCGAGGGGGACAGCCCACAGATACGCAGTATTTT. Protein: CASSRGGQPTDTQYF. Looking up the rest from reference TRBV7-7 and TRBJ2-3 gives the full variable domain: GAGVSQSPRYKVTKRGQDVTLRCDPISSHATLYWYQQALGQGPEFLTYFNYEAQPDKSGLPSDRFSAERPEGSISTLTIQRTEQRDSAMYRCASSRGGQPTDTQYFGPGTRLTVL.

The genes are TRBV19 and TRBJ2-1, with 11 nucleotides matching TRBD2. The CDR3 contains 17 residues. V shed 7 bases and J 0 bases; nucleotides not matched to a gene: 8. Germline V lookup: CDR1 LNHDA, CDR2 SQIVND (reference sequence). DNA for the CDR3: TGTGCCAGTAAAGCCTCTAGCGGGAGGCTCTCCTACAATGAGCAGTTCTTC. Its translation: CASKASSGRLSYNEQFF.

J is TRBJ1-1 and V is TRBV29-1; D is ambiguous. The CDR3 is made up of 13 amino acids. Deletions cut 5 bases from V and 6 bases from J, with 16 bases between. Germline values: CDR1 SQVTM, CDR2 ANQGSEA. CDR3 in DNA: TGCAGCGTTCCACCCCGGGGAAGATCTGAAGCTTTCTTT. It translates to CSVPPRGRSEAFF.

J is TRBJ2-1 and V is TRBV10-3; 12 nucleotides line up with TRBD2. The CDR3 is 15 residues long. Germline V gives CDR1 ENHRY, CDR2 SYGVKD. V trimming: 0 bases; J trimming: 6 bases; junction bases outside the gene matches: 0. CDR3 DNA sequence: TGTGCCATCAGTGAGTCGACTAGCGGGAGCAATGAGCAGTTCTTC. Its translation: CAISESTSGSNEQFF.

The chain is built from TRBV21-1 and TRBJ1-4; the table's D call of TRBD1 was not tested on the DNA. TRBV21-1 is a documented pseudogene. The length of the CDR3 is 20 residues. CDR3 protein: CASSKVVQGQGASWFEKLFF. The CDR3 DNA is TGTGCCAGCAGCAAAGTGGTCCAGGGACAGGGGGCTAGTTGGTTTGAAAAACTGTTTTTT.

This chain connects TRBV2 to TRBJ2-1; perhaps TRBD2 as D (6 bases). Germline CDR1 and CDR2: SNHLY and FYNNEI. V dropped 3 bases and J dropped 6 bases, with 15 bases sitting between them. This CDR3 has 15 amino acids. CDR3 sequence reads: CASSDSGALSNEQFF. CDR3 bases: TGTGCCAGCAGTGACTCGGGAGCACTTTCCAATGAGCAGTTCTTC.

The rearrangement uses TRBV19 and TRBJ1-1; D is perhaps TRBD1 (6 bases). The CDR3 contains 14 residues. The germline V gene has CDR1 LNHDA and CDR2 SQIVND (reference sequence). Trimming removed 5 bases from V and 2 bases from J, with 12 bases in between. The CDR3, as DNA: TGTGCCAGTAGTCCTAGGACAGCAAACACTGAAGCTTTCTTT. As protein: CASSPRTANTEAFF.

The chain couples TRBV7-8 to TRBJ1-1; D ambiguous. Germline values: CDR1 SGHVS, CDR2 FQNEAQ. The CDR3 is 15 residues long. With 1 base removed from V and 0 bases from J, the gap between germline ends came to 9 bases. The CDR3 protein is CASSLETLMNTEAFF. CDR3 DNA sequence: TGTGCCAGCAGCTTAGAAACGCTTATGAACACTGAAGCTTTCTTT.

Here the CDR3 reads CARKDGYNEKLFF. CDR3 nucleotide sequence: TGTGCCAGAAAGGACGGGTATAATGAAAAACTGTTTTTT. The chain employs TRBV19 and TRBJ1-4, with D unclear. The CDR3 totals 13 residues. Germline CDR1 is LNHDA and CDR2 is SQIVND (reference sequence). The V and J ends lost 9 bases and 4 bases respectively, with 12 bases between them.

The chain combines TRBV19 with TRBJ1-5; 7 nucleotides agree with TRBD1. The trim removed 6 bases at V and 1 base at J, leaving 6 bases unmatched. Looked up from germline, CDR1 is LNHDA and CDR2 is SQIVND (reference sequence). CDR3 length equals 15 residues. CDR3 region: CASRTTGESNQPQHF. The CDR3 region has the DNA TGTGCCAGTAGAACAACAGGGGAGAGCAATCAGCCCCAGCATTTT.

CDR3 in amino acids: CASSNEGQGLEKLFF. CDR3 bases: TGCGCCAGCAGCAACGAAGGACAGGGGCTGGAAAAACTGTTTTTT. The chain combines TRBV5-1 with TRBJ1-4, with 9 bases aligning to TRBD1. CDR1 and CDR2 (germline): SGHRS, YFSETQ. Germline trimming cut 4 bases from V and 8 bases from J; bases unmatched to any gene: 9. The CDR3 contains 15 residues.

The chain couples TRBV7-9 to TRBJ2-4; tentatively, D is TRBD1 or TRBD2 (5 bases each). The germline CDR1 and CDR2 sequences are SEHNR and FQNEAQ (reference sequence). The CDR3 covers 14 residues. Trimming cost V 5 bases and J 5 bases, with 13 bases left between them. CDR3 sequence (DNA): TGTGCCAGCAGCGGGGACGTTGGTCAAAACATTCAGTACTTC. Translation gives CASSGDVGQNIQYF.

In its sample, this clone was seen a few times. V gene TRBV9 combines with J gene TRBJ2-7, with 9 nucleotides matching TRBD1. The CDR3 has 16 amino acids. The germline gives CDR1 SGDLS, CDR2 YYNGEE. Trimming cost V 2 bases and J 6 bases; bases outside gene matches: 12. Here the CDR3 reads CASSVDPGQGVGEQYF. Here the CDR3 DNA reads TGTGCCAGCAGCGTCGACCCGGGACAGGGAGTTGGCGAGCAGTACTTC.

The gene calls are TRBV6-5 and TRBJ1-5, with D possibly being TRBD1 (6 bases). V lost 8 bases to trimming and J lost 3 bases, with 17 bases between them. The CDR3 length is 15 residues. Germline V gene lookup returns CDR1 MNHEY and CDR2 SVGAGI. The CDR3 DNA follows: TGTGCCAGCGGGTCCGAACAGGGCAACAATCAGCCCCAGCATTTT. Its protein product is CASGSEQGNNQPQHF.